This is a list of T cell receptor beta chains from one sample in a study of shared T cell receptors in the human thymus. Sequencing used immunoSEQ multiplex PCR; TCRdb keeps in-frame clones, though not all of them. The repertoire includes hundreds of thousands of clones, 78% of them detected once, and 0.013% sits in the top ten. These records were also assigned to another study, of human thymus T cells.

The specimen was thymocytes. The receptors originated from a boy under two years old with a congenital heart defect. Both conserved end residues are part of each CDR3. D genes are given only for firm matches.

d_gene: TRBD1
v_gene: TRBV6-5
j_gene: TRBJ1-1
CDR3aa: CASSYRQGRDTEAFF
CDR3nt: TGTGCCAGCAGTTATCGACAGGGGCGGGACACTGAAGCTTTCTTT

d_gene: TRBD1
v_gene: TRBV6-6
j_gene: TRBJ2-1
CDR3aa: CASTPGTGAYNEQFF
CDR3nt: TGTGCCAGCACCCCCGGGACAGGGGCCTACAATGAGCAGTTCTTC

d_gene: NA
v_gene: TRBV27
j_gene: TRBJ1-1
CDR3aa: CASRSNTEAFF
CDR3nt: TGTGCCAGCAGGTCTAACACTGAAGCTTTCTTT

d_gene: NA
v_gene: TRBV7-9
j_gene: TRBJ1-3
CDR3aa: CASSYPQGSAGNTIYF
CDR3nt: TGTGCCAGCAGCTACCCCCAGGGTTCCGCTGGAAACACCATATATTTT

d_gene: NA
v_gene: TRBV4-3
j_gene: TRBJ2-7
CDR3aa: CASSQDPRSVYEQYF
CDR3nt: TGCGCCAGCAGCCAAGATCCCCGCAGTGTCTACGAGCAGTACTTC

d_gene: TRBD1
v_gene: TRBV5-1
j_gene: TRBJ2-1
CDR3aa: CASSLLVGQVVRAGYNEQFF
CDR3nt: TGCGCCAGCAGCTTATTGGTAGGACAGGTCGTTAGGGCCGGTTACAATGAGCAGTTCTTC

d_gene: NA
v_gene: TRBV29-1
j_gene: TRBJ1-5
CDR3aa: CSVGSGDQPQHF
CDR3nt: TGCAGCGTTGGATCCGGGGATCAGCCCCAGCATTTT

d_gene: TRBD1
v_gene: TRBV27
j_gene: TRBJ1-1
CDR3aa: CASSPRTGLMNTEAFF
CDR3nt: TGTGCCAGCAGTCCCCGGACAGGACTAATGAACACTGAAGCTTTCTTT

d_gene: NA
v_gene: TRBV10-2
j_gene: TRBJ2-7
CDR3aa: CASSVTGEQYF
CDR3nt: TGCGCCAGCAGTGTAACGGGAGAGCAGTACTTC

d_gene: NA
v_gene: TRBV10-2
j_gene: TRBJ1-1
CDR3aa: CASSEEGVNTEAFF
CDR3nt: TGCGCCAGCAGTGAGGAAGGGGTGAACACTGAAGCTTTCTTT

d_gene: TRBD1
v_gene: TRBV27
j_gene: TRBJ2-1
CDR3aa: CASSLRDRSIDEQFF
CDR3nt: TGTGCCAGCAGTCTCCGGGACAGATCGATCGATGAGCAGTTCTTC

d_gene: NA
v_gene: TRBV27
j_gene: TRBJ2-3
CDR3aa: CASISNRRDTQYF
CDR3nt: TGTGCCAGCATATCCAACCGTAGAGATACGCAGTATTTT

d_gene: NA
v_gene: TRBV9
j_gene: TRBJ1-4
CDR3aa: CASRGEGMNEKLFF
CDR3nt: TGTGCCAGCCGGGGAGAGGGAATGAATGAAAAACTGTTTTTT

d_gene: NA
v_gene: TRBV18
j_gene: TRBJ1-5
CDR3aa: CASSTGQHNQPQHF
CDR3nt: TGTGCCAGCTCAACAGGACAGCACAATCAGCCCCAGCATTTT